The 21 T cell receptor beta chains reported below all come from one sample, sequenced in a study of cytomegalovirus exposure and HLA in healthy donors. PCR involved 60 Vbeta and 13 Jbeta primers. Measured with immunoSEQ multiplex PCR; TCRdb has only the in-frame clones, and not every one. The table has about 90,000 clones, roughly 73% seen once. Sequenced input: PBMCs. The receptors shown here come from a boy aged 5 to 17 in good health and CMV-seronegative.

The J gene is TRBJ1-1, the V gene TRBV10-1, with TRBD1 as a possible D gene (5 bases). Trimming shortened V by 2 bases and J by 6 bases, and 10 bases separated the two germline ends. CDR3 length: 13 amino acids. In germline, CDR1 is WNHNN, CDR2 SYGVQD (reference sequence). CDR3 DNA sequence: TGCGCCAGCAGTGAGGTAGGGGTGGCTGAAGCTTTCTTT. Translated, it gives CASSEVGVAEAFF.

A single count supports this clone. V usage is TRBV19 and J usage is TRBJ1-2; D gene unclear. Germline CDR1 is LNHDA and CDR2 is SQIVND (reference sequence). The CDR3 loop spans 13 amino acids. Deletions cut 1 base from V and 0 bases from J, with 3 bases between. This chain's CDR3 is CASSIGTNYGYTF. The CDR3 DNA follows: TGTGCCAGTAGTATAGGTACTAACTATGGCTACACCTTC.

On this clone itself: An end of the junction differs from the germline gene, which may be a read error. The chain uses TRBV5-1 and TRBJ2-1; TRBD2 agrees at 15 bases. Germline V lookup: CDR1 SGHRS, CDR2 YFSETQ. CDR3 length: 15 residues. In DNA form, the CDR3 reads TGCGCCAGCAGCCCCGGACTAGCGGGGGGGCTGGGTAGGATCTTC. It yields the protein CASSPGLAGGLGRIF.

This chain joins TRBV6-6 and TRBJ2-3; D might be TRBD2 (5 bases). V gave up 6 bases and J gave up 4 bases, with 17 bases separating them. Germline loops: CDR1 MNHNY, CDR2 SVGAGI (reference sequence). The CDR3 covers 15 residues. CDR3: CASRRFMTEADTQYF. Written as DNA, the CDR3 is TGTGCCAGCAGACGCTTTATGACGGAGGCAGATACGCAGTATTTT.

With regard to this clone: The junction differs from germline at one of its ends, possibly a read error. The chain couples TRBV6-4 to TRBJ2-1; D is ambiguous. This CDR3 is built from 13 residues. Germline V gene lookup returns CDR1 MRHNA and CDR2 SNTAGT. This CDR3 reads CASSDSLDNEQFF. In DNA, the CDR3 is TGTGCCAGCAGCGACTCTCTTGACAATGAGCAGTTCTTC.

This clone was seen a handful of times. The chain employs TRBV28 and TRBJ1-3; a weak D match, TRBD1 (6 bases). The V gene's germline CDR1 is MDHEN and CDR2 SYDVKM. V was clipped by 5 bases and J by 4 bases, with 9 bases between them. The CDR3 consists of 13 residues. This chain's CDR3 is CASSPTGGNTIYF. DNA of the CDR3: TGTGCCAGCAGTCCGACAGGAGGAAACACCATATATTTT.

V usage is TRBV28 and J usage is TRBJ1-1; a possible D gene is TRBD1 (5 bases). CDR1 is MDHEN and CDR2 is SYDVKM in the germline V gene. V was pared by 5 bases and J by 5 bases, with 18 bases between. The CDR3 loop spans 15 amino acids. As DNA, the CDR3 is TGTGCCAGCAGTCCCCATGACAGTACCGGGACTGAAGCTTTCTTT. Its translation is CASSPHDSTGTEAFF.

J is TRBJ1-2 and V is TRBV28; unclear D gene. The CDR3 contains 12 residues. Germline lookup yields CDR1 MDHEN and CDR2 SYDVKM. V was cut by 6 bases and J by 4 bases, with 9 bases left in between. CDR3 coding DNA: TGTGCCAGCAGGGAGGGCCTCTATGGCTACACCTTC. It yields the protein CASREGLYGYTF.

J is TRBJ2-2 and V is TRBV28; 7 bases are shared with TRBD1. Looked up from germline, CDR1 is MDHEN and CDR2 is SYDVKM. Germline trimming cut 5 bases from V and 2 bases from J; bases unmatched to any gene: 17. The CDR3 runs 19 residues. The CDR3 spells CASSKGDRISSLNTGELFF. In DNA, the CDR3 is TGTGCCAGCAGTAAAGGGGACAGAATTTCTTCCCTAAACACCGGGGAGCTGTTTTTT. Combining the CDR3 with reference TRBV28 and TRBJ2-2 gives the whole variable domain DVKVTQSSRYLVKRTGEKVFLECVQDMDHENMFWYRQDPGLGLRLIYFSYDVKMKEKGDIPEGYSVSREKKERFSLILESASTNQTSMYLCASSKGDRISSLNTGELFFGEGSRLTVL.

The gene calls are TRBV9 and TRBJ1-1, with D possibly TRBD1 on 6 matching bases. V dropped 4 bases and J dropped 4 bases, with 11 bases sitting between them. The germline CDR1 and CDR2 sequences are SGDLS and YYNGEE. The CDR3 is made up of 13 amino acids. Here the CDR3 DNA reads TGTGCCAGCAGCAAAGGGGGGGGCACTGAAGCTTTCTTT. Its translation: CASSKGGGTEAFF.

The V and J genes are TRBV7-2 and TRBJ1-3, with TRBD1 as a possible D gene (6 bases). The CDR3 consists of 18 residues. Germline V lookup: CDR1 SGHTA, CDR2 FQGNSA. V lost 2 bases to trimming and J lost 0 bases, with 17 bases between them. CDR3 DNA: TGTGCCAGCAGCTTAAGGGCAGGGGCTGGTTTCTCTGGAAACACCATATATTTT. Its translation is CASSLRAGAGFSGNTIYF.

The chain couples TRBV7-6 to TRBJ2-1; 10 nucleotides agree with TRBD2. The V gene end was trimmed by 3 bases and the J gene end by 1 base; junction bases not matched to a gene: 6. The CDR3 length is 17 residues. Germline V lookup: CDR1 SGHVS, CDR2 FNYEAQ. CDR3 amino acids: CASSLNGLADSYNEQFF. CDR3 sequence (DNA): TGTGCCAGCAGCTTGAATGGACTAGCGGATTCCTACAATGAGCAGTTCTTC. The entire variable domain, with the rest obtained from reference TRBV7-6 and TRBJ2-1, is as follows: GAGVSQSPRYKVTKRGQDVALRCDPISGHVSLYWYRQALGQGPEFLTYFNYEAQQDKSGLPNDRFSAERPEGSISTLTIQRTEQRDSAMYRCASSLNGLADSYNEQFFGPGTRLTVL.

CDR3 amino acids: CASVGGSPSPLHF. CDR3 sequence (DNA): TGTGCCAGCGTGGGGGGTTCGCCCTCACCCCTCCACTTT. The chain uses TRBV6-1 and TRBJ1-6, with D possibly matching TRBD1 (5 bases). There are 13 residues in the CDR3. V gave up 8 bases and J gave up 10 bases, with 15 bases separating them. Germline lookup yields CDR1 MNHNS and CDR2 SASEGT.

The genes are TRBV11-2 and TRBJ2-5; maybe TRBD1 (5 bases). In germline, CDR1 is SGHAT, CDR2 FQNNGV. This CDR3 has 15 amino acids. V dropped 1 base and J dropped 1 base, with 10 bases sitting between them. The CDR3 region has the DNA TGTGCCAGCAGCTTAGCTAGGGGAATCCAAGAGACCCAGTACTTC. Amino acids: CASSLARGIQETQYF.

This clone has just a few counts. The rearrangement uses TRBV29-1 and TRBJ1-1, with TRBD1 as a possible D gene (6 bases). The CDR3 runs to 14 residues. CDR1 SQVTM and CDR2 ANQGSEA come from the germline V gene. The V end was cut by 6 bases, the J end by 7 bases, with 21 bases between. The CDR3 is CSVSHPGGLGEAFF. As DNA, the CDR3 is TGCAGCGTCTCCCACCCCGGGGGGCTGGGTGAAGCTTTCTTT.

The V gene is TRBV19, the J gene TRBJ1-2, with 9 bases that match TRBD1. CDR3 length equals 13 residues. V lost 5 bases to trimming and J lost 6 bases; unmatched junction nucleotides: 4. CDR1 and CDR2 (germline): LNHDA, SQIVND (reference sequence). CDR3 nucleotide sequence: TGTGCCAGTAGTCCGGGACAGGGTAATGGCTACACCTTC. As protein: CASSPGQGNGYTF.

CDR3 protein: CAWSAGELSYNEQFF. The CDR3 region has the DNA TGTGCCTGGAGTGCGGGGGAGTTATCCTACAATGAGCAGTTCTTC. V and J are TRBV30 and TRBJ2-1, with D possibly being TRBD2 (6 bases). The CDR3 length is 15 residues. V dropped 1 base and J dropped 1 base, with 11 bases sitting between them. The germline gives CDR1 GTSNPN, CDR2 SVGIG (reference sequence).

CDR3 amino acids: CASSRTGHLWNTIYF. The CDR3 DNA reads as TGTGCCAGCAGCCGGACAGGCCATCTCTGGAACACCATATATTTT. The rearrangement uses TRBV28 and TRBJ1-3, with 7 positions matching TRBD1. J lost 7 bases, V lost 6 bases, and 12 bases had no gene match. This CDR3 is 15 amino acids long. The V gene's germline CDR1 is MDHEN and CDR2 SYDVKM.

The gene calls are TRBV4-1 and TRBJ2-7, with 8 bases lining up with TRBD2. This CDR3 comprises 13 residues. V lost 3 bases and J lost 4; bases outside the gene matches: 2. CDR1 is MGHRA, CDR2 YSYEKL, per germline. CDR3 protein: CASSQGLGYEQYF. For the CDR3, the DNA is TGCGCCAGCAGCCAGGGACTAGGGTACGAGCAGTACTTC.

The rearrangement joins TRBV6-6 to TRBJ1-2; D is ambiguous. V was pared by 4 bases and J by 6 bases, with 9 bases between. The CDR3 covers 12 residues. CDR1 and CDR2 (germline): MNHNY, SVGAGI (reference sequence). In DNA form, the CDR3 reads TGTGCCAGCAGTTCCACGGTGGATGGCTACACCTTC. This encodes CASSSTVDGYTF.

This clone was found once. This specimen includes other DNA sequences encoding the same CDR3. The chain uses TRBV28 and TRBJ1-5; D is unclear. The CDR3 covers 14 residues. Trimming cost V 5 bases and J 0 bases, with 8 bases left between them. The germline gives CDR1 MDHEN, CDR2 SYDVKM. The CDR3 nucleotides are TGTGCCAGCAGTCTCAGATATAGCAATCAGCCCCAGCATTTT. Translating gives CASSLRYSNQPQHF.